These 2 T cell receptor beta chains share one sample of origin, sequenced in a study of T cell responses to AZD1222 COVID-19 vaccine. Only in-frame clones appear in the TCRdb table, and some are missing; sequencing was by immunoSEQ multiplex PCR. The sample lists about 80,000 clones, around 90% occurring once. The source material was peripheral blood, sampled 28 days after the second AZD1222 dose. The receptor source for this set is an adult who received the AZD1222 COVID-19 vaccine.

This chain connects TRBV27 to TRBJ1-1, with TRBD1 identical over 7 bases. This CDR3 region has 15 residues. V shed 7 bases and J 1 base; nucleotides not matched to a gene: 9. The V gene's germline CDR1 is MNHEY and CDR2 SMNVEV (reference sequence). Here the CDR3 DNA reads TGTGCCAGCAACCCAAAGGGGGCGGGGAACACTGAAGCTTTCTTT. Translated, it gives CASNPKGAGNTEAFF.

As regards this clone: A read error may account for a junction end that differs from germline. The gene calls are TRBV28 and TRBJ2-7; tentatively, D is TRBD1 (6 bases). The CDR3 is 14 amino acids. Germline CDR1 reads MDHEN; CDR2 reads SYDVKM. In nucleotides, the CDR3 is TGTGCCAGCAGGTTATCAGGGGTCTCCTACGAGCAGTACTTC. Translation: CASRLSGVSYEQYF.